The 9 T cell receptor beta chains presented below share a single source sample, sequenced in a study of shared T cell receptors in the human thymus. Libraries were prepared by immunoSEQ multiplex PCR; TCRdb keeps only in-frame clonotypes and omits some of them. The data show under 450,000 clones, with 85% to 95% seen just once and around 0.018% held by the top ten. Sequenced material: thymocytes. All receptors derive from a human donor.

The rearrangement links TRBV27 to TRBJ2-3, with D possibly being TRBD2 (6 bases). The length of the CDR3 is 15 residues. V lost 0 bases to trimming and J lost 3 bases, with 10 bases between them. Germline assignment: CDR1 MNHEY and CDR2 SMNVEV (reference sequence). As DNA, the CDR3 is TGTGCCAGCAGTTTATCCCGGGACTCTACAGATACGCAGTATTTT. Its translation is CASSLSRDSTDTQYF.

The J gene is TRBJ2-5, the V gene TRBV15, with D possibly TRBD2 on 5 matching bases. The CDR3 spans 16 residues. The germline V and J ends were trimmed by 0 bases and 0 bases, with 11 bases remaining between them. Germline V gene data show CDR1 as LNHNV and CDR2 as YYDKDF (reference sequence). CDR3 amino acids: CATSRDRRRYQETQYF. Here the CDR3 DNA reads TGTGCCACCAGCAGAGATCGGCGGAGGTACCAAGAGACCCAGTACTTC.

This clone has a single count. The chain combines TRBV5-8 with TRBJ2-4, with D tentatively TRBD2 (5 bases). Germline V lookup: CDR1 SGHTS, CDR2 YDEGEE. Trimming pared 1 base from V and 1 base from J, leaving 12 bases between. This CDR3 has 16 residues. CDR3 DNA sequence: TGTGCCAGCAGCTTGAGGGAGAGGAGGGCCAAAAACATTCAGTACTTC. This codes for CASSLRERRAKNIQYF.

The CDR3 protein is CASWSRLDNEQFF. The CDR3 DNA is TGTGCCAGCTGGTCGAGGTTGGACAATGAGCAGTTCTTC. The chain carries TRBV7-9 and TRBJ2-1; D call uncertain. This CDR3 has 13 amino acids. The V end was cut by 8 bases, the J end by 5 bases, with 13 bases between. Germline V lookup: CDR1 SEHNR, CDR2 FQNEAQ (reference sequence).

The chain has TRBV21-1 and TRBJ1-4. TRBV21-1 is annotated as a pseudogene. This CDR3 has 16 amino acids. The CDR3 is CASSRKVPRRNEKLFF. In DNA form, the CDR3 reads TGTGCCAGCAGCCGTAAGGTCCCCAGGAGGAATGAAAAACTGTTTTTT.

In DNA form, the CDR3 reads TGTGCCAGCAGTTTTAGGGGAGAGGCTTATGGCTACACCTTC. Translation: CASSFRGEAYGYTF. The V call is TRBV27, the J call TRBJ1-2, with D maybe TRBD1 (5 bases). From germline, CDR1 is MNHEY and CDR2 SMNVEV (reference sequence). This CDR3 has 14 amino acids. V shed 3 bases and J shed 5 bases, with 13 bases lying between them.

V gene TRBV4-1 combines with J gene TRBJ2-1; D remains ambiguous. From germline, CDR1 is MGHRA and CDR2 YSYEKL. Trimming pared 0 bases from V and 9 bases from J, leaving 18 bases between. The CDR3 contains 16 residues. This CDR3 is CASSQDSMSLRREQFF. The CDR3 coding sequence is TGCGCCAGCAGCCAAGATTCCATGAGCTTGCGTCGTGAGCAGTTCTTC.

This chain links TRBV6-1 with TRBJ2-7; 10 bases align to TRBD2. Trimming took 0 bases from V and 0 from J; bases not matched to a gene: 11. Germline lookup yields CDR1 MNHNS and CDR2 SASEGT. The CDR3 is 19 residues long. Written as DNA, the CDR3 is TGTGCCAGCAGTGAAGCCCTAAGACTAGCGGGTGTCTACTCCTACGAGCAGTACTTC. It specifies CASSEALRLAGVYSYEQYF.

V and J are TRBV11-3 and TRBJ2-5; TRBD2 matches at 8 bases. The germline V gene encodes CDR1 SGHNT and CDR2 YENEEA. The V segment lost 8 bases and the J segment 7 bases; nucleotides outside the gene matches: 9. CDR3 size: 13 residues. The chain's CDR3 is CASRLAPEGTQYF. DNA for the CDR3: TGTGCCAGCCGACTAGCGCCCGAGGGGACCCAGTACTTC.